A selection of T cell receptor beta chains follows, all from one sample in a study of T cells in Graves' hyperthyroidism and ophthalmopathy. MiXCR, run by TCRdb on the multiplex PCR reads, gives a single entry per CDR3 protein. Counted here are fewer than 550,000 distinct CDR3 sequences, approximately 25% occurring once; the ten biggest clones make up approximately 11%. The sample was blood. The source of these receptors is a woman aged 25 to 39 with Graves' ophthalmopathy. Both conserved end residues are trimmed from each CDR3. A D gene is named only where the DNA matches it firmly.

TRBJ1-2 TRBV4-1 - ASSLRPPGGYGYT
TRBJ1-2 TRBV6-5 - ASSYGSGTTLYGYT
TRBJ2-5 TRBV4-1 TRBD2 ASSRGLAGYQETQY
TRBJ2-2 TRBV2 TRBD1 ASGAGGVGKNGELF
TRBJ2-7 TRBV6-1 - ASSPGRAYEQY
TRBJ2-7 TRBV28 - ASSLLYRAHEQY
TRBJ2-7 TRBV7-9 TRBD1 ASSERDRAYEQY
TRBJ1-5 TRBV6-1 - ASSLGTTHQPQH
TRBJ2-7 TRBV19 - ASSTEDSSAKPY
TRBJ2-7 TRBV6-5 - ATGIGYEQY
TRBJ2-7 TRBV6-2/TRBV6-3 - ASSYSDFGQSHYEQY
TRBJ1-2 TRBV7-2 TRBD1 AGGTGSGYGYT
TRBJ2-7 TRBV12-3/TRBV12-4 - ASRPPSSHEQY
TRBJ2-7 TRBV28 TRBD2 ASSSSPSGGYEQY
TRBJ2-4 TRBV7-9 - ASSFGFDGPKNIQY
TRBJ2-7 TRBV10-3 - AISESTTAKNEQY
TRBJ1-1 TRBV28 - ASSSAGVTEAF
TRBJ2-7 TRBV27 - ASINRSKEPYEQY
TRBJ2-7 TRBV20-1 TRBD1 SASRQGTYEQY
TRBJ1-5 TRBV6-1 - ASSEGQKSNQPQH
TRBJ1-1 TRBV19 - ASKKGLEGTEAF
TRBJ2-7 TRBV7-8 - ASSLARGDPYDEQY
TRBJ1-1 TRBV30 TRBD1 AWGDRNTEAF
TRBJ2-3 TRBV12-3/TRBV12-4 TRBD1 ASSSPGTGRVDTRY